A selection of T cell receptor beta chains follows, all from one sample in a study of blood T cells in healthy people across ages. Via MiXCR, TCRdb re-called the 5' RACE reads, giving one row per CDR3 protein. The sample contains roughly 1,800,000 distinct CDR3 sequences, roughly 49% of which appear only once. Sequences were obtained from blood. These TCRs come from a woman in her forties in good health. CDR3s leave out the opening cysteine and the closing phenylalanine or tryptophan.

v_gene,CDR3aa
TRBV6-5,ASSYLVGGNRLDGQFYGYT
TRBV25-1,ASSDGGGAYNEQF
TRBV25-1,ASSEYRAANTEAF
TRBV20-1,SAGGAGYT
TRBV6-5,ASSYFGKGEQY
TRBV5-1,ASRDRGGYNEQF
TRBV28,ASRLSGGANEQY
TRBV29-1,SVEGWGLRDGYT
TRBV7-2,ASTSRWGADTQY
TRBV7-9,ASSYPPSGLGIWEQF
TRBV6-5,ASSYFGFSRFYNEQY
TRBV18,ASSQFRTSGNYEQY
TRBV27,ASSPSPNQGYEQY
TRBV2,ASRTGYT
TRBV10-3,AISQSTVYT
TRBV4-2,ASSQEGRKNLEQY
TRBV3-1,ASSLVQGIPYEQY
TRBV27,ASSLSPAGGLMGTDTQY
TRBV28,ASTKTSGGKDNEQF
TRBV20-1,SAWGEKLF
TRBV11-1,ASSPLSGGAGTSKNIQY
TRBV7-2,ASSRRQGADQPQH
TRBV6-1,ASSPPIGGGLGDQPQH
TRBV6-2/TRBV6-3,ASSYPARQRVFYEQY
TRBV4-3,ASSQGLGEAKEAF
TRBV7-2,ASSLGTSGAYEQF
TRBV9,ASSVGDQNNEQF
TRBV5-1,ASSLDGSTIGDSQY
TRBV15,ATSRDGLAGVEQY
TRBV4-3,ASSQDSQETQY
TRBV9,ASSVVAGVTYNEQF
TRBV29-1,SVDTGGAGNEQF
TRBV14,ASSQRGLLLAGAEQF